This TCR beta chain was sequenced for a study of T cells in Graves' hyperthyroidism and ophthalmopathy. At least 3 on the Clinical Activity Score was recorded for ophthalmopathy patients, who also had NOSPECS grade at least 4 and duration under 3 months. Criteria for exclusion of patients were uncontrolled infection, other autoimmune disease, pregnancy or lactation. The PBMCs studied were ones that came from 9 to 10 ml fresh peripheral blood. RNA transcripts gave rise to amplified TCR beta CDR3 regions. HTBI primers drove first-round RT-PCR of the TCR CDR3. TCRdb reanalysed the multiplex PCR reads using MiXCR and keeps one entry per CDR3 protein. This sample has 300,000 to 400,000 distinct CDR3 sequences, with about 14% found just once. This clonotype was counted many times. No antigen is known for it. Trimming took 1 base from V and 2 from J, leaving 6 bases between them. There are 13 residues in the CDR3. CDR1 is SNHLY and CDR2 is FYNNEI in the germline V gene.

Study outcomes and limitations: The blood repertoire included most of the expanded thyroid clonotypes above 0.001.

The V gene is TRBV2, the J gene TRBJ2-7, with TRBD1 as a possible D gene (5 bases). The clonotype comes from a woman aged 30 to 39 with Graves' ophthalmopathy. The sample consisted of blood. The CDR3 spells CASSEVTAYEQYF. The CDR3 DNA is TGTGCCAGCAGTGAAGTGACAGCCTACGAGCAGTACTTC.